The 3 T cell receptor beta chains below come from one sample, sequenced in a study of tumor-infiltrating lymphocytes in oesophageal squamous cell carcinoma. Each CDR3 protein is one row after TCRdb ran MiXCR on the PCR reads. The sample has 11,000 to 15,000 distinct CDR3 sequences, roughly 44% seen once. Sample: blood. The receptors were sampled from a male donor with esophageal squamous cell carcinoma.

About this clonotype: The CDR3 end shows no conserved phenylalanine or tryptophan, and so a read error is likely. Because the CDR3's place on the DNA is in doubt, the DNA is left out and the CDR3 is given as listed by TCRdb. CDR3 protein: CASSLTSYEQYFGN. J is TRBJ2-1 and V is TRBV7-6; the D call in the table, TRBD2, was not verified against the DNA. The CDR3 adds up to 14 amino acids, both ends counted. Germline CDR1 SGHVS, CDR2 FNYEAQ.

The table lists this clonotype with many counts. The chain employs TRBV7-3 and TRBJ2-1; D is perhaps TRBD2 (5 bases). The CDR3 contains 15 residues. Per the germline V gene, CDR1 is SGHTA and CDR2 is FQGTGA. Trimming cost V 1 base and J 2 bases, with 9 bases left between them. CDR3: CASSLRETPYNEQFF. The CDR3 nucleotides are TGTGCCAGCAGCTTAAGGGAGACCCCCTACAATGAGCAGTTCTTC.

In its sample, this clonotype is medium-sized. The chain combines TRBV7-2 with TRBJ2-7; D gene ambiguous. Looked up from germline, CDR1 is SGHTA and CDR2 is FQGNSA. The CDR3 extends over 13 amino acids. Trimming took 1 base from V and 7 from J, leaving 11 bases between them. The CDR3 is CASSLGSWVEQYF. As DNA, the CDR3 is TGTGCCAGCAGCTTAGGGTCCTGGGTTGAGCAGTACTTC.